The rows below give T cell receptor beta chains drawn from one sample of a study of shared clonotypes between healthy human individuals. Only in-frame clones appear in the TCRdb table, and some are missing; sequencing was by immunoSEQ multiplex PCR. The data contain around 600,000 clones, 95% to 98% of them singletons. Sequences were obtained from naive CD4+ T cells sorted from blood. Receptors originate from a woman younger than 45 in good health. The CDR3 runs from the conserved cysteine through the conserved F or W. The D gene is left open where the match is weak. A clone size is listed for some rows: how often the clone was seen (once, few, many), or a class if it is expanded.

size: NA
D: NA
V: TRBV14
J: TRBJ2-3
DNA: TGTGCCAGCAGCCAAAGCGAGCGGGCTACCACAGATACGCAGTATTTT
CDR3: CASSQSERATTDTQYF

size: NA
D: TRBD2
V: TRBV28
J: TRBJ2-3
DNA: TGTGCCAGCAGTTTTCTTAGCGGGAGCCCAGATACGCAGTATTTT
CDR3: CASSFLSGSPDTQYF

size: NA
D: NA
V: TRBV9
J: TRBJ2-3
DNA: TGTGCCAGCAGCGTAGTGACCGGCGGGGAGGATACGCAGTATTTT
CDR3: CASSVVTGGEDTQYF

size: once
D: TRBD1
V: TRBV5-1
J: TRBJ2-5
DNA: TGCGCCAGCAGCTCGGGGACAGGGAGGCAAGAGACCCAGTACTTC
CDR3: CASSSGTGRQETQYF

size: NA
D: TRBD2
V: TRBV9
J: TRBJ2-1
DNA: TGTGCCAGCAGCGCGACTAGCGGGGTCAAGGGGGAGCAGTTCTTC
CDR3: CASSATSGVKGEQFF

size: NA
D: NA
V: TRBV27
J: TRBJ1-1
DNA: TGTGCCAGCAGTTTATACGGGGGATTTATGAACACTGAAGCTTTCTTT
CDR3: CASSLYGGFMNTEAFF

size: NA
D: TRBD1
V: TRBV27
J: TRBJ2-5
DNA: TGTGCCAGCAGTTTTTCAGGACAGGGAGAGACCCAGTACTTC
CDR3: CASSFSGQGETQYF

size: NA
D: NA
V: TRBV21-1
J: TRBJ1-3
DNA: TGTGCCAGCAGCACACAGGGAGGTAGAAACACCATATATTTT
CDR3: CASSTQGGRNTIYF

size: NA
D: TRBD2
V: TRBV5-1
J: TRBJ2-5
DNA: TGCGCCAGCAGCCCCGGACTAGCGGGAGGGGGGACCCAGTACTTC
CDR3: CASSPGLAGGGTQYF

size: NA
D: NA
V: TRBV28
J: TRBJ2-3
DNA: TGTGCCAGCAGTTCCCCACTCTCGGGACTCATCACAGATACGCAGTATTTT
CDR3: CASSSPLSGLITDTQYF

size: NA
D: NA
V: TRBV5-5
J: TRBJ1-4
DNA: TGTGCCAGCAGCTTGGCTGGCCCCACGCGGGAAAAACTGTTTTTT
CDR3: CASSLAGPTREKLFF

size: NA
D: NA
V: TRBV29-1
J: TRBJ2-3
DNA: TGCAGCGCCAAACTCCATACGCAGTATTTT
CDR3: CSAKLHTQYF

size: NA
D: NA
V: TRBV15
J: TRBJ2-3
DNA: TGTGCCACCAGCAGAAACACAGATACGCAGTATTTT
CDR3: CATSRNTDTQYF

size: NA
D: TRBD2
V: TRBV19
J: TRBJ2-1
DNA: TGTGCCAGTAGTCCCCGGGACTATCCCGGAGACAATGAGCAGTTCTTC
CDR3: CASSPRDYPGDNEQFF

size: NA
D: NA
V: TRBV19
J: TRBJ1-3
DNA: TGTGCCAGTAGTTTTCAGCTTCTGAGCTCTGGAAACACCATATATTTT
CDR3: CASSFQLLSSGNTIYF

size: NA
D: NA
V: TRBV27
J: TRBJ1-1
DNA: TGTGCCAGCAGTTCGTCCGGACAGCCGAACACTGAAGCTTTCTTT
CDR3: CASSSSGQPNTEAFF

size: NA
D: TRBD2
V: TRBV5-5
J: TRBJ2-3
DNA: TGTGCCAGCAGCCTATTGACTAGCGGGAGAGCAGATACGCAGTATTTT
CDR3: CASSLLTSGRADTQYF

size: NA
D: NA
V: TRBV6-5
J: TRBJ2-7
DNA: TGTGCCAGCAGACTAGAGTCTGGGAGCTCCTACGAGCAGTACTTC
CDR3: CASRLESGSSYEQYF

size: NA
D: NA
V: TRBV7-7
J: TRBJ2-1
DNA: TGTGCCAGCAGCTTAGGGGCGGGTGGTGAGCAGTTCTTC
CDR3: CASSLGAGGEQFF

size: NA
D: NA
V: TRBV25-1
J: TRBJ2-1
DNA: TGTGCCAGCAGTGAGTTCCCCTCCTACAATGAGCAGTTCTTC
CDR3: CASSEFPSYNEQFF

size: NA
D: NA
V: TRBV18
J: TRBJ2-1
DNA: TGTGCCAGTCAGGAGGGCTACAATGAGCAGTTCTTC
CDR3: CASQEGYNEQFF

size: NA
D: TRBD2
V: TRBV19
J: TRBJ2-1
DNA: TGTGCCAGTAGTCACGGGACTAGCGGGAGTGTGGGCAATGAGCAGTTCTTC
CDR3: CASSHGTSGSVGNEQFF

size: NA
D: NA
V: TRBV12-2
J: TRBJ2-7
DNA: TGTGCAAGTCGCTTAGCGACGACGGGGGGGGCCTACGAGCAGTACTTC
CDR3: CASRLATTGGAYEQYF

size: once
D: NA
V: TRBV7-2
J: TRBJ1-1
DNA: TGTGCCAGCAGTTTTACAGGGAACACTGAAGCTTTCTTT
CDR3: CASSFTGNTEAFF

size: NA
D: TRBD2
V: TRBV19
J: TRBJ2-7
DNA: TGTGCCAGTAGTGCCGGACTAGCGGGGCACTACGAGCAGTACTTC
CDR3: CASSAGLAGHYEQYF

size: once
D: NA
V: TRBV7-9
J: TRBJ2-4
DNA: TGTGCCAGCAGCTTTTCCCCCGGGGACATTCAGTACTTC
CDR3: CASSFSPGDIQYF

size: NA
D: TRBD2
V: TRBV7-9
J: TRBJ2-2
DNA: TGTGCCAGCAGCTCGAGAACTTCGGCGGGAGCGGTCGGGGAGCTGTTTTTT
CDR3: CASSSRTSAGAVGELFF

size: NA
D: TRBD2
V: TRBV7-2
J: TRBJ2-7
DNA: TGTGCCAGCAGCTTAGAGGGGACTAGCGGAACCTACGAGCAGTACTTC
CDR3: CASSLEGTSGTYEQYF

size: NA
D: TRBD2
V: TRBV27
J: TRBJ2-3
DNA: TGTGCCAGCGGGACTAGCGGGAATTGGACAGATACGCAGTATTTT
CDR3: CASGTSGNWTDTQYF

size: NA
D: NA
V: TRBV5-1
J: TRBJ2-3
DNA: TGCGCCAGCAGCGAAGGGAGCACAGATACGCAGTATTTT
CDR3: CASSEGSTDTQYF

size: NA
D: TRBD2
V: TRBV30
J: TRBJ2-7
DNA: TGTGCCTGGAGTGTACAAACTAGCGGAATCTACGAGCAGTACTTC
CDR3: CAWSVQTSGIYEQYF

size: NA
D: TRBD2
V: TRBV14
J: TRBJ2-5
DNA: TGTGCCAGCAGCCTCGGACTAGCGGGAAGACGCGGGACCCAGTACTTC
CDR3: CASSLGLAGRRGTQYF

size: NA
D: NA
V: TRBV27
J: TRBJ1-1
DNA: TGTGCCAGCAGGGTATCGACAGTCCCGAACACTGAAGCTTTCTTT
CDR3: CASRVSTVPNTEAFF

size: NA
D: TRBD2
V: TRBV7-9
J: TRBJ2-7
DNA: TGTGCCAGCAGCTCGAGCAAGTCCCCTCTAGCGGGAGGGCTCTACGAGCAGTACTTC
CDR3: CASSSSKSPLAGGLYEQYF

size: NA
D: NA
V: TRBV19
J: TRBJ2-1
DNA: TGTGCCAGTAGTACAGGGGTTGGCTACAATGAGCAGTTCTTC
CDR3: CASSTGVGYNEQFF

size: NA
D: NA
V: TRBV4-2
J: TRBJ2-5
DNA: TGTGCCAGCAGCCAAGGGAGGGGGGGGCTGGAGACCCAGTACTTC
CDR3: CASSQGRGGLETQYF

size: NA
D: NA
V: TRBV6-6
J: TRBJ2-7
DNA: TGTGCCAGCAGCTCCCGGGACACGTCACCCTACGAGCAGTACTTC
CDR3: CASSSRDTSPYEQYF

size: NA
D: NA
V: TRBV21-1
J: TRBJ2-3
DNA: TGTGCCAGCAGCAATCTTAAGGTGTCGACCCCGGGACAGGGAATATTTAGCACAGATACGCAGTATTTT
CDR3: CASSNLKVSTPGQGIFSTDTQYF

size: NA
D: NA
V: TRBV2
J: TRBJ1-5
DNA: TGTGCCAGCAGACAGGGAAATAGCAATCAGCCCCAGCATTTT
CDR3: CASRQGNSNQPQHF

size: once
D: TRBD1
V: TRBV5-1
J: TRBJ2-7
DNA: TGCGCCAGCAGCGTGGCCCCGGGACAGTTTACCTACGAGCAGTACTTC
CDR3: CASSVAPGQFTYEQYF

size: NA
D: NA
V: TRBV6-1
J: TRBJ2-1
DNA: TGTGCCAGCAGTGAAGCGCTTCGGCTTTCCAATGAGCAGTTCTTC
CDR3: CASSEALRLSNEQFF